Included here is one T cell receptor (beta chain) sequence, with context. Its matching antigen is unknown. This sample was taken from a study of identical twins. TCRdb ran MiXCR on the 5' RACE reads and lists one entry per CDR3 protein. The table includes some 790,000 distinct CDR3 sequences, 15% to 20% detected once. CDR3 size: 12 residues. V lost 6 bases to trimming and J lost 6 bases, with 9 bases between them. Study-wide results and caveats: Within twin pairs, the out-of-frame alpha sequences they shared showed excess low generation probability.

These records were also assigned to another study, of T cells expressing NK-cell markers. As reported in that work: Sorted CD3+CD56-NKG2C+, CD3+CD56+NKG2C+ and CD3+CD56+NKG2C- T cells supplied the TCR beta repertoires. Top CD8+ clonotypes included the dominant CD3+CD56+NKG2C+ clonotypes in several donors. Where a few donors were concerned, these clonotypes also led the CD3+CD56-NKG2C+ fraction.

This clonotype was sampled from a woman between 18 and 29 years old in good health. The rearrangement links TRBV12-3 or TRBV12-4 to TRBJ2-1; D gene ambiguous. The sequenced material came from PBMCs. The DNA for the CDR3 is TGTGCCAGCAGGACCCTAAGCAATGAGCAGTTCTTC. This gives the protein CASRTLSNEQFF.